These T cell receptor beta chains were read from a single sample in a study of PD-1 blockade in classical Hodgkin lymphoma. Sequencing used immunoSEQ multiplex PCR; TCRdb keeps in-frame clones, though not all of them. The table shows roughly 6,000 clones, with about nine tenths occurring only once. The sequencing here drew on CD4+ T cells from blood, taken before the fourth cycle of nivolumab. Receptors were obtained from a human donor with classical Hodgkin lymphoma. Both conserved end residues are part of each CDR3. D genes are given only for firm matches. A clone size is listed for some rows: how often the clone was seen (once, few, many), or a class if it is expanded.

V gene,D gene,J gene,clone size,CDR3 DNA,CDR3 protein
TRBV12-5,TRBD1,TRBJ1-5,.,TGTGCTAGTGGGAAGGGACAGCCTAATCAGCCCCAGCATTTT,CASGKGQPNQPQHF
TRBV2,TRBD1,TRBJ1-3,few,TGTGCCAGCGTCGGGACAGGGGGCGCCGGAAACACCATATATTTT,CASVGTGGAGNTIYF
TRBV30,.,TRBJ1-6,few,TGTGCCTGGAGTGTACAGCATAATAATTCACCCCTCCACTTT,CAWSVQHNNSPLHF
TRBV11-2,.,TRBJ2-2,.,TGTGCCAGCAGCTCCTCTAGAGGGGGGGCGATCACCGGGGAGCTGTTTTTT,CASSSSRGGAITGELFF
TRBV29-1,.,TRBJ2-7,.,TGCAGCGTCGCGAGGGCAGGGAACTACGAGCAGTACTTC,CSVARAGNYEQYF
TRBV6-5,TRBD1,TRBJ2-5,.,TGTGCCAGCAGTTACTCGTCCGGGACAGCCCAAGAGACCCAGTACTTC,CASSYSSGTAQETQYF
TRBV19,.,TRBJ1-5,once,TGTGCCAGTAGTAGCAGGGGACCTCAGCCCCAGCATTTT,CASSSRGPQPQHF
TRBV5-4,.,TRBJ2-3,.,TGTGCCAGCAGCTTTCGGGAAAGCACAGATACGCAGTATTTT,CASSFRESTDTQYF
TRBV2,.,TRBJ2-7,.,TGTGCCAGCAAATCGCGGGTTTCCTACGAGCAGTACTTC,CASKSRVSYEQYF
TRBV5-4,.,TRBJ1-1,.,TGTGCCAGCAGCTACAGGGTGACGGACACTGAAGCTTTCTTT,CASSYRVTDTEAFF
TRBV7-3,.,TRBJ2-3,.,TGTGCCAGCAGCCAAAACGCGGCCGATACGCAGTATTTT,CASSQNAADTQYF
TRBV9,.,TRBJ2-3,.,TGTGCCAGCAGCGTAGAGGTAGATCCAGATACGCAGTATTTT,CASSVEVDPDTQYF
TRBV5-4,TRBD2,TRBJ2-7,few,TGTGCCAGCAGCCCCTGGCGGGAGGCGTCCTACGAGCAGTACTTC,CASSPWREASYEQYF
TRBV18,TRBD1,TRBJ2-5,once,TGTGCCAGCTCACCGACAGGGCAAGAGACCCAGTACTTC,CASSPTGQETQYF
TRBV18,TRBD2,TRBJ2-7,.,TGTGCCAGCTCACTTAGCGGGAGCGTAACCTCCTACGAGCAGTACTTC,CASSLSGSVTSYEQYF
TRBV5-1,TRBD1,TRBJ2-7,.,TGCGCCAGCAGCTTTAATTCGGGACAGGGGGCCTCCGAGCAGTACTTC,CASSFNSGQGASEQYF
TRBV5-1,.,TRBJ2-3,.,TGCGCCAGCAGCTTGGAGGCAACGCAGTATTTT,CASSLEATQYF
TRBV5-1,.,TRBJ2-2,.,TGCGCCAGCAGCCCGGAAGCGGGCGGGGAGCTGTTTTTT,CASSPEAGGELFF
TRBV6-1,TRBD1,TRBJ1-1,.,TGTGCCAGCAGCCATCCGGGACAGGGAGCTTTCTTT,CASSHPGQGAFF
TRBV28,.,TRBJ2-1,.,TGTGCCAGCACCCCGACTAGTTACAATGAGCAGTTCTTC,CASTPTSYNEQFF
TRBV5-1,TRBD1,TRBJ2-7,.,TGCGCCAGCAGCTTCGGACAGGGGAACGAGCAGTACTTC,CASSFGQGNEQYF
TRBV14,.,TRBJ2-5,.,TGTGCCAGCAGCCAAGATCATGGGTGGGTCATGAAGACCCAGTACTTC,CASSQDHGWVMKTQYF
TRBV9,.,TRBJ1-4,.,TGTGCCAGCAGCGTAGAGGCGGATAATGAAAAACTGTTTTTT,CASSVEADNEKLFF
TRBV6-1,TRBD1,TRBJ1-2,.,TGTGCCAGCAGTGAGGGACAGGGGGACGGCTACACCTTC,CASSEGQGDGYTF
TRBV5-1,.,TRBJ1-2,.,TGCGCCAGCAGCTTGGCGGACATTTCTGGCTACACCTTC,CASSLADISGYTF
TRBV9,.,TRBJ2-1,once,TGTGCCAGCAGCGTTCGTTGGACTTCCGATGAGCAGTTCTTC,CASSVRWTSDEQFF
TRBV5-1,TRBD1,TRBJ1-2,.,TGCGCCAGCAGCTGGGCTAATTCGACAGGGGGCACTAACTATGGCTACACCTTC,CASSWANSTGGTNYGYTF
TRBV6-1,.,TRBJ1-2,.,TGTGCCAGCAGTGAAAATAACAGGGTCTATGGCTACACCTTC,CASSENNRVYGYTF
TRBV2,TRBD1,TRBJ2-3,.,TGTGCCAGCAGTACGACCGGGGGACAGGGGTTACATTTT,CASSTTGGQGLHF
TRBV19,TRBD1,TRBJ1-6,.,TGTGCCAGTATCCGGGGGGACAGGGACGGCTCACCCCTCCACTTT,CASIRGDRDGSPLHF
TRBV5-6,TRBD1,TRBJ1-1,.,TGTGCCAGCAGTTTAATAGGGACAGGTAAAGCTTTCTTT,CASSLIGTGKAFF
TRBV10-3,TRBD1,TRBJ2-5,once,TGTGCCATCAGTCCGATCAGGGGGCGGGCGGGGCAAGAGACCCAGTACTTC,CAISPIRGRAGQETQYF
TRBV7-2,.,TRBJ1-2,.,TGTGCCAGCAGCTTAGACATTGGGCGGTTCGTCCTCTATGGCTACACCTTC,CASSLDIGRFVLYGYTF
TRBV6-1,TRBD1,TRBJ2-7,.,TGTGCCACTCAGCCCGGACAGGGGTTGGGCGAGCAGTACTTC,CATQPGQGLGEQYF